This TCR beta chain was captured in a study of cytomegalovirus exposure and HLA in healthy donors. On the study more broadly: There were fewer than 130 million unique TCR beta sequences, drawn from about 200 million T cells, in an earlier analysis.

In regard to this clone: Its antigen is still unknown.

Notes on the study in general: There were a few CMV-associated chains whose specificity for CMV antigens was confirmed in vitro. Using the classifier, cytomegalovirus status was reportedly diagnosed with high specificity and sensitivity.

The CDR3 length is 14 residues. Losses at the gene ends were 2 bases for V and 8 bases for J; bases not matched to a gene: 7. Germline CDR1 LGHNA, CDR2 YSLEER. PCR was performed using 60 Vbeta and 13 Jbeta primers. TCRdb's table, derived via immunoSEQ multiplex PCR, lists solely in-frame clones and lacks some. This table has roughly 100,000 clones, 79% appearing once. This TCR was sampled from a woman in her 40s in good health and CMV-seronegative. This chain connects TRBV4-3 to TRBJ1-2, with TRBD1 matching over 8 bases. Sample: PBMCs. In DNA form, the CDR3 reads TGCGCCAGCAGCCAACCGGACAGGGAACACGGCTACACCTTC. Protein sequence: CASSQPDREHGYTF.